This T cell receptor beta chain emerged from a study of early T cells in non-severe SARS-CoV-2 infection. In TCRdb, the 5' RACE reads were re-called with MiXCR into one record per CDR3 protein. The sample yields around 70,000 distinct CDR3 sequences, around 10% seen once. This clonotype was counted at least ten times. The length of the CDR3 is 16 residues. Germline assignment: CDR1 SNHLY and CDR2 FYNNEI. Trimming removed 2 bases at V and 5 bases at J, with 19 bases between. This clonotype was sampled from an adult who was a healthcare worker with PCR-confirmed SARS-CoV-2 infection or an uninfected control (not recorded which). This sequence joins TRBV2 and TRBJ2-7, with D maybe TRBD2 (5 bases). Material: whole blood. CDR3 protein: CASSESPAGWMHEQYF. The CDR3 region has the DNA TGTGCCAGCAGTGAATCCCCGGCGGGTTGGATGCACGAGCAGTACTTC.